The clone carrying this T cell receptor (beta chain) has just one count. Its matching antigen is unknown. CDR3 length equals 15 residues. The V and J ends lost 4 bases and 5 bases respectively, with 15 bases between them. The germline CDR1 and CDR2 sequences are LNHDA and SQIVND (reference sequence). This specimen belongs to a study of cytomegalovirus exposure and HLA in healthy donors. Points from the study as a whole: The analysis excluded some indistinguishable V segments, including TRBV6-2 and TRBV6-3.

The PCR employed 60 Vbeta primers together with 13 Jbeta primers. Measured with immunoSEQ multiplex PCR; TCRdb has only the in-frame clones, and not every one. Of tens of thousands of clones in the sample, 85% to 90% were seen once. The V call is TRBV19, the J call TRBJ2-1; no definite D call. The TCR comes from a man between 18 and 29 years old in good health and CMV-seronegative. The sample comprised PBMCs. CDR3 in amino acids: CASSSGSGSNNEQFF. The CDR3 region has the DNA TGTGCCAGTAGTAGCGGTTCTGGGTCTAACAATGAGCAGTTCTTC.